These 22 T cell receptor beta chains were all obtained from the same sample, sequenced in a study of T cell clonotyping in hematopoietic cell transplantation. Profiled with immunoSEQ multiplex PCR; TCRdb holds only in-frame clones, not every one. Of about 36,000 clones in the sample, 85% to 95% were seen once. Time point reported: recipient sample about 28 days before transplant, after cytoreduction. Sequenced material: peripheral blood mononuclear cells, taken before stem cell transplant. These receptors were obtained from a man between 40 and 49 years old with chronic myeloid leukemia. Some clones in this sample may be carry-over from other donors' samples.

This chain uses TRBV6-4 with TRBJ1-1; D not certain. Germline V gene data show CDR1 as MRHNA and CDR2 as SNTAGT. With 4 bases removed from V and 5 bases from J, the gap between germline ends came to 11 bases. The CDR3 is 13 residues long. CDR3 in amino acids: CASSVDRRTEAFF. The CDR3 region has the DNA TGTGCCAGCAGTGTCGACCGGAGAACTGAAGCTTTCTTT.

The rearrangement joins TRBV29-1 to TRBJ2-7; tentatively, D is TRBD1 or TRBD2 (5 bases each). V was pared by 3 bases and J by 2 bases, with 8 bases between. Per germline, CDR1 SQVTM and CDR2 ANQGSEA. The CDR3 covers 12 residues. Here the CDR3 reads CSVEGTTYEQYF. For the CDR3, the DNA is TGCAGCGTTGAGGGGACCACCTACGAGCAGTACTTC.

This sequence joins TRBV27 and TRBJ1-6, with 7 bases fitting TRBD1. Trimming cost V 5 bases and J 8 bases; bases outside gene matches: 3. CDR1 MNHEY and CDR2 SMNVEV come from the germline V gene (reference sequence). The CDR3 covers 13 residues. The CDR3 region has the DNA TGTGCCAGCAGTAGAGACAGGGATTCACCCCTCCACTTT. Its translation is CASSRDRDSPLHF.

V is TRBV4-2 and J is TRBJ1-1; TRBD1 matches 10 bases. Germline V gene sequence: CDR1 LGHNA, CDR2 YNFKEQ. CDR3 length: 16 residues. Unmatched junction bases numbered 7, after V lost 0 bases and J lost 6 bases. The CDR3 coding sequence is TGTGCCAGCAGCCAAGATCCGGGACAGGGGAGGGCTGAAGCTTTCTTT. This encodes CASSQDPGQGRAEAFF.

This sequence joins TRBV25-1 and TRBJ2-1, with D tentatively TRBD1 or TRBD2 (6 bases each). Germline CDR1 reads MGHDK; CDR2 reads SYGVNS. This CDR3 has 15 residues. Trimming took off 4 bases at V and 10 bases at J, with 20 bases between the two ends. As DNA, the CDR3 is TGTGCCAGCAGTGGGCCCCGTGGCGGGACAACCGAGCAGTTCTTC. Amino acid sequence: CASSGPRGGTTEQFF. Combining the CDR3 with reference TRBV25-1 and TRBJ2-1 gives the whole variable domain EADIYQTPRYLVIGTGKKITLECSQTMGHDKMYWYQQDPGMELHLIHYSYGVNSTEKGDLSSESTVSRIRTEHFPLTLESARPSHTSQYLCASSGPRGGTTEQFFGPGTRLTVL.

The V gene is TRBV30, the J gene TRBJ1-2; D gene unclear. V was shortened by 0 bases and J by 8 bases, with 10 bases between the two germline ends. This CDR3 region has 12 residues. Germline V lookup: CDR1 GTSNPN, CDR2 SVGIG (reference sequence). The chain's CDR3 is CAWSVLLGGYTF. CDR3 bases: TGTGCCTGGAGTGTACTCCTGGGAGGCTACACCTTC. The variable domain in full, completed from reference TRBV30 and TRBJ1-2, reads SQTIHQWPATLVQPVGSPLSLECTVEGTSNPNLYWYRQAAGRGLQLLFYSVGIGQISSEVPQNLSASRPQDRQFILSSKKLLLSDSGFYLCAWSVLLGGYTFGSGTRLTVV.

The chain has TRBV28 and TRBJ1-4; a weak D match, TRBD1 (6 bases). Germline V CDR1 and CDR2: MDHEN, SYDVKM. Trimming stripped 4 bases from V and 4 bases from J, with 13 bases between. This CDR3 region has 15 residues. This chain's CDR3 is CASSSTGQGNEKLFF. The CDR3 region has the DNA TGTGCCAGCAGTTCGACAGGCCAGGGTAATGAAAAACTGTTTTTT.

The V call is TRBV9, the J call TRBJ1-5, with 10 bases identical to TRBD1. V shed 4 bases and J 7 bases; nucleotides not matched to a gene: 8. Germline loops: CDR1 SGDLS, CDR2 YYNGEE. This CDR3 is built from 15 residues. The CDR3 region has the DNA TGTGCCAGCAGCAGAGACAGGGGGCAAGGCCAGCCCCAGCATTTT. Amino acid sequence: CASSRDRGQGQPQHF.

The V call is TRBV28, the J call TRBJ2-7, with D unclear. V was trimmed by 3 bases and J by 0 bases, leaving 9 bases between them. Germline V gene lookup returns CDR1 MDHEN and CDR2 SYDVKM. CDR3 length equals 14 residues. The CDR3 spells CASSFIGPSYEQYF. The CDR3 DNA follows: TGTGCCAGCAGTTTTATTGGGCCCTCCTACGAGCAGTACTTC.

The rearrangement joins TRBV10-3 to TRBJ2-7; 8 bases map to TRBD2. CDR3 length: 12 amino acids. Per the germline V gene, CDR1 is ENHRY and CDR2 is SYGVKD. The ends lost 11 bases at V and 4 bases at J; junction bases unmatched: 7. CDR3 sequence (DNA): TGTGCCGTTAGCGGGGTCCGATACGAGCAGTACTTC. It codes for CAVSGVRYEQYF.

This sequence joins TRBV5-1 and TRBJ1-2; D is undetermined. V dropped 0 bases and J dropped 2 bases, with 8 bases sitting between them. CDR3 size: 14 residues. Germline V gene lookup returns CDR1 SGHRS and CDR2 YFSETQ. The CDR3 DNA follows: TGCGCCAGCAGCTTGGACAGATTGAACTATGGCTACACCTTC. Its translation is CASSLDRLNYGYTF.

The chain uses TRBV30 and TRBJ1-1, with a weak D call TRBD1 (5 bases). The CDR3 loop spans 14 amino acids. Germline CDR1 reads GTSNPN; CDR2 reads SVGIG (reference sequence). The V end lost 5 bases, the J end lost 0 bases, and 13 bases lay between the germline ends. This chain's CDR3 is CAWARVGLNTEAFF. CDR3 coding DNA: TGTGCCTGGGCCAGGGTGGGACTGAACACTGAAGCTTTCTTT. Supplemented by reference TRBV30 and TRBJ1-1, the full variable domain reads SQTIHQWPATLVQPVGSPLSLECTVEGTSNPNLYWYRQAAGRGLQLLFYSVGIGQISSEVPQNLSASRPQDRQFILSSKKLLLSDSGFYLCAWARVGLNTEAFFGQGTRLTVV.

The V gene is TRBV7-2, the J gene TRBJ1-5; the match to TRBD1 covers 10 bases. From germline, CDR1 is SGHTA and CDR2 FQGNSA. After removal of 5 bases from V and 6 bases from J, the junction contained 10 bases not matched to a gene. This CDR3 region has 16 residues. CDR3 DNA sequence: TGTGCCAGCAGCAACACCGGGACAGGGGTCGGTCAGCCCCAGCATTTT. It yields the protein CASSNTGTGVGQPQHF.

As to this clone: Its ends do not fully match the called genes, so a read error is possible. V usage is TRBV30 and J usage is TRBJ1-2; no clear D gene. CDR3 length equals 12 residues. CDR1 is GTSNPN and CDR2 is SVGIG in the germline V gene (reference sequence). DNA for the CDR3: TGTGCCCGGAGGCTTCCCGGGGAGGGCTACACCTTC. Its protein is CARRLPGEGYTF.

The chain is built from TRBV27 and TRBJ2-2; possible D gene TRBD2, 6 bases. Trimming left V 2 bases short and J 6 bases short, with 16 bases between. The CDR3 length is 16 residues. The V gene's germline CDR1 is MNHEY and CDR2 SMNVEV (reference sequence). In nucleotides, the CDR3 is TGTGCCAGCAGTTTACTAGGAGTGGGGGGATCCGGGGAGCTGTTTTTT. This gives the protein CASSLLGVGGSGELFF.

This CDR3 is CATSRAMRPNTGELFF. In nucleotides, the CDR3 is TGTGCCACCAGCAGAGCTATGAGACCGAACACCGGGGAGCTGTTTTTT. V gene TRBV15 combines with J gene TRBJ2-2; D is unclear. This CDR3 comprises 16 residues. Germline-derived CDR1 and CDR2 are LNHNV and YYDKDF (reference sequence). Trimming stripped 1 base from V and 0 bases from J, with 9 bases between.

The CDR3 DNA reads as TGTGCCAGTAGTACTCGCCGACAGGCAGAGACCCAGTACTTC. It is translated as CASSTRRQAETQYF. The rearrangement uses TRBV19 and TRBJ2-5; D is possibly TRBD1 (6 bases). V lost 4 bases to trimming and J lost 4 bases, with 13 bases between them. This CDR3 has 14 residues. Germline CDR1 LNHDA, CDR2 SQIVND (reference sequence).

This chain connects TRBV6-6 to TRBJ2-5, with D possibly matching TRBD1 (7 bases). The CDR3 runs to 13 residues. V was pared by 5 bases and J by 6 bases, with 13 bases between. Germline CDR1 and CDR2: MNHNY and SVGAGI (reference sequence). For the CDR3, the DNA is TGTGCCAGCAGTATTCCAGGGGGGAAGACCCAGTACTTC. Its protein product is CASSIPGGKTQYF.

This clone was seen only once. The CDR3 region is CASSIGGSGANVLTF. CDR3 in DNA: TGTGCCAGCAGTATAGGGGGCTCTGGGGCCAACGTCCTGACTTTC. This sequence joins TRBV28 and TRBJ2-6; D is perhaps TRBD1 (6 bases). The CDR3 extends over 15 amino acids. V was clipped by 5 bases and J by 0 bases, with 8 bases between them. The germline CDR1 and CDR2 sequences are MDHEN and SYDVKM.

This sequence joins TRBV7-2 and TRBJ2-3; D is perhaps TRBD2 (6 bases). Trimming left V 7 bases short and J 4 bases short, with 21 bases between. This CDR3 has 16 residues. Looked up from germline, CDR1 is SGHTA and CDR2 is FQGNSA. CDR3 loop: CASTVTRAGRADTQYF. In nucleotides, the CDR3 is TGTGCCAGCACCGTGACCAGGGCGGGAAGGGCAGATACGCAGTATTTT.

The chain uses TRBV28 and TRBJ1-1, with D maybe TRBD1 (6 bases). Germline CDR1 reads MDHEN; CDR2 reads SYDVKM. Trimming stripped 4 bases from V and 7 bases from J, with 22 bases between. The CDR3 has 16 amino acids. CDR3: CASSYPPEGDTDEAFF. CDR3 nucleotide sequence: TGTGCCAGCAGTTACCCCCCAGAGGGGGATACTGATGAAGCTTTCTTT. The entire variable domain, with the rest obtained from reference TRBV28 and TRBJ1-1, is as follows: DVKVTQSSRYLVKRTGEKVFLECVQDMDHENMFWYRQDPGLGLRLIYFSYDVKMKEKGDIPEGYSVSREKKERFSLILESASTNQTSMYLCASSYPPEGDTDEAFFGQGTRLTVV.

The chain uses TRBV5-4 and TRBJ2-3; D remains unclear. V was clipped by 4 bases and J by 2 bases, with 11 bases between them. CDR3 length: 14 amino acids. The germline CDR1 and CDR2 sequences are SGHNT and YYREEE (reference sequence). Here the CDR3 reads CASSPPVTTDTQYF. CDR3 DNA: TGTGCCAGCAGCCCACCCGTGACCACAGATACGCAGTATTTT. Filled out from reference TRBV5-4 and TRBJ2-3, the complete variable domain reads ETGVTQSPTHLIKTRGQQVTLRCSSQSGHNTVSWYQQALGQGPQFIFQYYREEENGRGNFPPRFSGLQFPNYSSELNVNALELDDSALYLCASSPPVTTDTQYFGPGTRLTVL.